A single sample is the source of the 22 T cell receptor beta chains below, sequenced in a study of CD8+ T cells in alopecia areata. Extracted RNA was reverse transcribed, and the resulting cDNA served as sequencing template. TCRdb's table, derived via immunoSEQ multiplex PCR, lists solely in-frame clones and lacks some. The data show more than 200,000 clones, roughly two thirds seen once. This material consisted of CD4+ T cells sorted from blood, taken at week 0. Source of these receptors: a human donor with alopecia areata.

The chain recombines TRBV5-1 with TRBJ2-5; TRBD2 agrees at 12 bases. The CDR3 consists of 16 residues. Looked up from germline, CDR1 is SGHRS and CDR2 is YFSETQ. The junction had 13 bases not matched to a gene; V was cut back by 4 bases and J by 9 bases. In DNA form, the CDR3 reads TGCGCCAGCAGCCCCGGACTAGCGGGGCCAGTTAAGCCCCAGTACTTC. As protein: CASSPGLAGPVKPQYF.

This clone was counted a few times. The chain has TRBV7-9 and TRBJ1-4; 9 bases are a match to TRBD1. CDR1 and CDR2 (germline): SEHNR, FQNEAQ (reference sequence). This CDR3 has 14 residues. The J segment lost 7 bases and the V segment lost 6 bases, leaving 6 bases of the junction unmatched. The CDR3 here is CASRRQGEGEKLFF. In DNA, the CDR3 is TGTGCCAGCAGGAGACAGGGGGAAGGTGAAAAACTGTTTTTT.

The chain is built from TRBV4-2 and TRBJ2-7, with D hard to call. This CDR3 region has 12 residues. Germline V gives CDR1 LGHNA, CDR2 YNFKEQ. Trimming stripped 1 base from V and 6 bases from J, with 7 bases between. The CDR3: CASSQVATEQYF. The CDR3 DNA sequence: TGTGCCAGCAGCCAAGTTGCAACCGAGCAGTACTTC.

This clone was seen once. The CDR3 bases are TGCAGCGTACTACAGGGGGCCGGCGAGCAGTACTTC. Translation: CSVLQGAGEQYF. The V call is TRBV29-1, the J call TRBJ2-7; 9 bases align to TRBD1. With V trimmed by 6 bases and J by 6 bases, 6 bases remained unmatched. The CDR3 covers 12 residues. Germline-derived CDR1 and CDR2 are SQVTM and ANQGSEA.

Comment on this clone: Other DNA variants within this sample encode the same CDR3. This rearrangement joins TRBV5-1 to TRBJ2-3, with a weak D call TRBD2 (5 bases). The CDR3 sequence is 14 residues long. Germline V CDR1 and CDR2: SGHRS, YFSETQ. V was clipped by 0 bases and J by 1 base, with 6 bases between them. CDR3 sequence reads: CASSLAGGTDTQYF. CDR3 in DNA: TGCGCCAGCAGCTTGGCCGGGGGCACAGATACGCAGTATTTT.

There are a few counts of this clone. This sequence joins TRBV28 and TRBJ2-7; D uncertain. Germline lookup yields CDR1 MDHEN and CDR2 SYDVKM. The CDR3 covers 13 residues. The V and J ends lost 9 bases and 0 bases respectively, with 12 bases between them. DNA of the CDR3: TGTGCCAGTTCTAGGCCCTTCTCCTACGAGCAGTACTTC. Translated, it gives CASSRPFSYEQYF.

The DNA of the CDR3 is TGTGCCAGCAGCCCCAGGGGCTCGGGCACTGAAGCTTTCTTT. Its translation is CASSPRGSGTEAFF. The V call is TRBV9, the J call TRBJ1-1; D perhaps matches TRBD1 (6 bases). The CDR3 has 14 residues. Trimming left V 4 bases short and J 4 bases short, with 14 bases between. Germline CDR1 is SGDLS and CDR2 is YYNGEE.

The rearrangement uses TRBV7-2 and TRBJ2-7; D remains unclear. Germline values: CDR1 SGHTA, CDR2 FQGNSA. Trimming cost V 5 bases and J 4 bases, with 15 bases left between them. The CDR3 is made up of 14 amino acids. The CDR3 spells CASSPRLSVYEQYF. The CDR3 DNA follows: TGTGCCAGCAGCCCCCGCTTGTCGGTGTACGAGCAGTACTTC.

The chain carries TRBV30 and TRBJ2-3; 9 bases match TRBD2. V was clipped by 2 bases and J by 8 bases; unmatched bases: 11. Germline V gene data show CDR1 as GTSNPN and CDR2 as SVGIG (reference sequence). This CDR3 has 15 amino acids. CDR3 in DNA: TGTGCCTGGAGTCCTCTAGCGGGACCCCCGGGTACGCAGTATTTT. The encoded protein is CAWSPLAGPPGTQYF.

This clone appeared a few times. V and J are TRBV29-1 and TRBJ2-5, with 7 nucleotides matching TRBD1. The V segment lost 3 bases and the J segment 1 base; nucleotides outside the gene matches: 8. The CDR3 covers 15 residues. Germline CDR1 SQVTM, CDR2 ANQGSEA. The CDR3 DNA is TGCAGCGTTGATCCCGGGACAGAACCCCAAGAGACCCAGTACTTC. This gives the protein CSVDPGTEPQETQYF.

This clone was seen once. The chain combines TRBV30 with TRBJ1-2, with 8 bases lining up with TRBD1. CDR3 size: 14 residues. Germline CDR1 is GTSNPN and CDR2 is SVGIG (reference sequence). The V segment lost 3 bases and the J segment 8 bases; nucleotides outside the gene matches: 11. This CDR3 is CAWSAPGGGYGYTF. The DNA of the CDR3 is TGTGCCTGGAGCGCCCCAGGGGGCGGGTACGGCTACACCTTC.

This clone came up once. J is TRBJ2-7 and V is TRBV7-2; tentatively, D is TRBD1 (5 bases). Trimming took 4 bases from V and 1 from J, leaving 14 bases between them. Germline V CDR1 and CDR2: SGHTA, FQGNSA. CDR3 size: 15 residues. In DNA, the CDR3 is TGTGCCAGCAGCTCTTCCAAACAGGTATCCTACGAGCAGTACTTC. The encoded protein is CASSSSKQVSYEQYF.

J is TRBJ2-3 and V is TRBV29-1, with D uncertain. V was pared by 3 bases and J by 0 bases, with 7 bases between. The V gene's germline CDR1 is SQVTM and CDR2 ANQGSEA. The CDR3 extends over 13 amino acids. The CDR3 sequence is CSVDGPSTDTQYF. The CDR3 DNA reads as TGCAGCGTTGACGGCCCTAGCACAGATACGCAGTATTTT.

This clone was seen more than once but under ten times. The V gene is TRBV6-6, the J gene TRBJ1-5; no clear D gene. V gave up 4 bases and J gave up 2 bases, with 6 bases separating them. This CDR3 is built from 13 residues. Germline loops: CDR1 MNHNY, CDR2 SVGAGI (reference sequence). CDR3 bases: TGTGCCAGCAGTTTGCAGGGCAATCAGCCCCAGCATTTT. Translating gives CASSLQGNQPQHF.

This chain links TRBV7-6 with TRBJ1-1; the D gene is possibly TRBD1 (5 bases). CDR3 size: 15 residues. In germline, CDR1 is SGHVS, CDR2 FNYEAQ. The germline V and J ends were trimmed by 1 base and 0 bases, with 9 bases remaining between them. CDR3 residues: CASSLERGVNTEAFF. CDR3 bases: TGTGCCAGCAGCTTAGAACGGGGGGTGAACACTGAAGCTTTCTTT.

In this sample, this clone turned up a few times. The chain carries TRBV30 and TRBJ1-1, with D unresolved. Trimming took off 2 bases at V and 1 base at J, with 8 bases between the two ends. CDR1 and CDR2 from the germline V gene are GTSNPN and SVGIG (reference sequence). This CDR3 contains 13 residues. CDR3 nucleotides: TGTGCCTGGAGTTGGCAGGCGAACACTGAAGCTTTCTTT. Its translation is CAWSWQANTEAFF.

This clone was picked up a small number of times. This chain connects TRBV6-5 to TRBJ2-3; tentatively, D is TRBD2 (6 bases). The CDR3 is 14 residues long. The germline V gene has CDR1 MNHEY and CDR2 SVGAGI. Trimming took off 8 bases at V and 1 base at J, with 13 bases between the two ends. CDR3 amino acids: CASGWGGGTDTQYF. For the CDR3, the DNA is TGTGCCAGCGGGTGGGGAGGAGGCACAGATACGCAGTATTTT.

The V and J genes are TRBV4-3 and TRBJ1-1; maybe TRBD1 (6 bases). The CDR3 spans 15 residues. Germline CDR1 is LGHNA and CDR2 is YSLEER. Between the trimmed V and J ends, which lost 0 bases and 4 bases, there was a span of 12 bases. The CDR3 sequence is CASSQDHRAGTEAFF. The CDR3 DNA reads as TGCGCCAGCAGCCAAGACCACAGGGCTGGCACTGAAGCTTTCTTT.

By its share, this clone is medium-sized (0.01 to 0.1%). The rearrangement links TRBV7-9 to TRBJ2-3; a possible D gene is TRBD1 (5 bases). The CDR3 spans 18 residues. Germline assignment: CDR1 SEHNR and CDR2 FQNEAQ (reference sequence). Trimming stripped 2 bases from V and 0 bases from J, with 18 bases between. CDR3 in DNA: TGTGCCAGCAGCTTATCGTCTTCTGCGGACACTAGCACAGATACGCAGTATTTT. Protein: CASSLSSSADTSTDTQYF.

V usage is TRBV27 and J usage is TRBJ2-7, with TRBD1 matching 8 bases. From germline, CDR1 is MNHEY and CDR2 SMNVEV (reference sequence). Unmatched junction bases numbered 13, after V lost 3 bases and J lost 0 bases. This CDR3 comprises 18 residues. CDR3 in amino acids: CASSFYRRKTGVSYEQYF. For the CDR3, the DNA is TGTGCCAGCAGTTTTTACAGACGAAAGACAGGGGTCTCCTACGAGCAGTACTTC.

For the CDR3, the DNA is TGTGCCAGCAGCCGCGGGCACCGGGACGTGAATGGCTACACCTTC. The encoded protein is CASSRGHRDVNGYTF. The chain uses TRBV7-9 and TRBJ1-2, with D tentatively TRBD1 (5 bases). Germline V gene lookup returns CDR1 SEHNR and CDR2 FQNEAQ (reference sequence). This CDR3 region has 15 residues. Trimming left V 5 bases short and J 6 bases short, with 19 bases between.

The J gene is TRBJ1-1, the V gene TRBV7-3, with D tentatively TRBD1 (5 bases). The CDR3 consists of 15 residues. CDR1 and CDR2 (germline): SGHTA, FQGTGA. Between the trimmed V and J ends, which lost 2 bases and 2 bases, there was a span of 12 bases. DNA of the CDR3: TGTGCCAGCAGCTTAGGAGGGGTAAGAAACACTGAAGCTTTCTTT. Protein: CASSLGGVRNTEAFF.